What follows describes a single T cell receptor beta chain. The authors' processing: Amplifying reference gene primers gave estimates of nucleated cell counts. Assay: immunoSEQ multiplex PCR; the TCRdb copy retains only in-frame clones and omits some. The DNA was the basis for D and trimming; V, J and clone size are from that table. The sample contains some 170,000 clones, 75% to 85% of which appear only once. This specimen comes from a study of blood T cell repertoires in COVID-19. Germline lookup yields CDR1 LGHDT and CDR2 YNNKEL (reference sequence). V shed 2 bases, J shed 7 bases, and the junction held 7 bases outside the gene matches. There are 15 residues in the CDR3.

The sequence came from a human donor in a cohort sampled during active COVID-19. Material for sequencing was peripheral blood. The gene calls are TRBV3-1 (or the pseudogene TRBV3-2) and TRBJ1-5; 8 bases match TRBD1. The CDR3 DNA is TGTGCCAGCAGCCAATCAGCAGGGGGCATCCAGCCCCAGCATTTT. The encoded protein is CASSQSAGGIQPQHF.